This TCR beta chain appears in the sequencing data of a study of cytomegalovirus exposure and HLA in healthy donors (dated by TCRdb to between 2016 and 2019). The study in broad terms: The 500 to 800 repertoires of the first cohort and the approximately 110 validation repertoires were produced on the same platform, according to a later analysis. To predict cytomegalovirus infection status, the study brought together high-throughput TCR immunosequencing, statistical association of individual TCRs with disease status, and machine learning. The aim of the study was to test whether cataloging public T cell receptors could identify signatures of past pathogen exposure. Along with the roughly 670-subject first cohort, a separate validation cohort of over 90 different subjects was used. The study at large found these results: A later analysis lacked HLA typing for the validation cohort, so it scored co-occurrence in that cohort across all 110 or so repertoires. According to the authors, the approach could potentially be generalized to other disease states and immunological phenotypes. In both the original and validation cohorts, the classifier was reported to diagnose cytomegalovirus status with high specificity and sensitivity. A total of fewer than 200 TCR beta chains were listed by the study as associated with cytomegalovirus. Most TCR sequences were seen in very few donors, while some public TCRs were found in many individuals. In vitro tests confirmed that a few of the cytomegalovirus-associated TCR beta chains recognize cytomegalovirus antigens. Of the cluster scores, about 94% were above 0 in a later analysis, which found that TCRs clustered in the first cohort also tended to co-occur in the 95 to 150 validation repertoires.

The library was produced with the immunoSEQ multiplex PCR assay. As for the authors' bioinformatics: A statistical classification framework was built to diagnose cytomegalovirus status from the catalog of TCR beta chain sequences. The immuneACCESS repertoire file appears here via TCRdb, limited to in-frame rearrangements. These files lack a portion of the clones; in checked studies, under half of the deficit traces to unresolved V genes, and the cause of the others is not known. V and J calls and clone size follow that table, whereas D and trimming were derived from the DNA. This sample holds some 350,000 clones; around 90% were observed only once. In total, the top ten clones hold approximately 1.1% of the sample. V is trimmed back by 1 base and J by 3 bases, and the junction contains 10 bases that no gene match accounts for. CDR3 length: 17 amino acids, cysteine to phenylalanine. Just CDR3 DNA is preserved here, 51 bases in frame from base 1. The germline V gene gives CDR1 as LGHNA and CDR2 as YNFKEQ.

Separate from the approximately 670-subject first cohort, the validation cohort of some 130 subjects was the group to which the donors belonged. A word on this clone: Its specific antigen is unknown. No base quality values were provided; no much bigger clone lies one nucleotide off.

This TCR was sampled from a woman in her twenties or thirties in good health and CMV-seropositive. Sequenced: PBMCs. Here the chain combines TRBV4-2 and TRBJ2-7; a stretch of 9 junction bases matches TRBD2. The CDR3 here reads CASSQAGPGTSIYEQYF. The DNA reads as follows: TGTGCCAGCAGCCAAGCTGGGCCCGGGACTAGCATCTACGAGCAGTACTTC.